The sequence of this TCR beta chain was determined in a study of blood T cell repertoires in COVID-19. Study at large: The study drew acute and convalescent COVID-19 samples from the United States, Italy and Spain.

There are 14 residues in the CDR3. The trim removed 10 bases at V and 5 bases at J, leaving 13 bases unmatched. The germline CDR1 and CDR2 sequences are SGHNT and YYREEE (reference sequence). Libraries were prepared by immunoSEQ multiplex PCR; TCRdb keeps only in-frame clonotypes and omits some of them. In the table there are under 300,000 clones, approximately 85% of which are singletons. The chain uses TRBV5-4 and TRBJ1-1; TRBD1 aligns across 8 bases. The source material was peripheral blood. The sequence came from a woman in her seventies with acute or convalescent COVID-19. CDR3 nucleotide sequence: TGTGCCGGCCTCAGGGGGCCCCTGGAGACTGAAGCTTTCTTT. Amino acids: CAGLRGPLETEAFF.